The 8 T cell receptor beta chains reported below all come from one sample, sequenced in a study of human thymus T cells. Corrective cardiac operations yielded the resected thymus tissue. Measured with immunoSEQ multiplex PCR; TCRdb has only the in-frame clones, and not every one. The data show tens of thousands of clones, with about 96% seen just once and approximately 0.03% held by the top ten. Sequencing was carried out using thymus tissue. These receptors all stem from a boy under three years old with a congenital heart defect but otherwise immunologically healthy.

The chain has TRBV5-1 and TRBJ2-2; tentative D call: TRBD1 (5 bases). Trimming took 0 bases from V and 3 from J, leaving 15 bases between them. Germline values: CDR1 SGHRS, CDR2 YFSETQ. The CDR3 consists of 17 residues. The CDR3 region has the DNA TGCGCCAGCAGCTTGGAATGTAAGGGGAAGGACACCGGGGAGCTGTTTTTT. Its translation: CASSLECKGKDTGELFF.

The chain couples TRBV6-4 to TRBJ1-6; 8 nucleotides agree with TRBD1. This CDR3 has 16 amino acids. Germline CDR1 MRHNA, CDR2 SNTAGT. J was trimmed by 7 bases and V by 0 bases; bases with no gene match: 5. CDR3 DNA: TGTGCCAGCAGTGACTCGAGCAGGGGGCACAATTCACCCCTCCACTTT. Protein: CASSDSSRGHNSPLHF.

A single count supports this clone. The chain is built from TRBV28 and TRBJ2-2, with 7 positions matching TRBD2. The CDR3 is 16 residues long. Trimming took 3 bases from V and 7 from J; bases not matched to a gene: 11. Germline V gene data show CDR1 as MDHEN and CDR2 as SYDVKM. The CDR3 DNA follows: TGTGCCAGCAGTTTGCCGCGGAGCGGCGGGGGCGGGGAGCTGTTTTTT. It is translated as CASSLPRSGGGGELFF.

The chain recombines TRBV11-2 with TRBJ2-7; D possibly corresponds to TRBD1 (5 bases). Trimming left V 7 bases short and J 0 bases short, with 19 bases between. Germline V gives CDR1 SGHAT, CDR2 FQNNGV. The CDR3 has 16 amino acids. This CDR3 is CASTLVGQGSSYEQYF. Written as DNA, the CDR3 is TGTGCCAGCACCCTCGTGGGGCAGGGTAGCTCCTACGAGCAGTACTTC.

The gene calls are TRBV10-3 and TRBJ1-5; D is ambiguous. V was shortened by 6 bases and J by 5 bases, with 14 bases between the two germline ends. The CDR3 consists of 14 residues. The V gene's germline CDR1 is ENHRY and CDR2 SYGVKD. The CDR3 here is CAISPSQEHQPQHF. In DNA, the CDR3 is TGTGCCATCAGCCCGTCTCAGGAGCATCAGCCCCAGCATTTT.

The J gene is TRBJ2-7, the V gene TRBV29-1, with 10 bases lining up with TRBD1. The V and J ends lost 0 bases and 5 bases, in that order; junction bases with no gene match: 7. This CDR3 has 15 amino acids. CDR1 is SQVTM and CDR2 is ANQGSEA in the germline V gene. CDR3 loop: CSVEERGDRGHEQYF. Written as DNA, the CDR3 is TGCAGCGTTGAAGAAAGGGGGGACAGGGGCCACGAGCAGTACTTC.

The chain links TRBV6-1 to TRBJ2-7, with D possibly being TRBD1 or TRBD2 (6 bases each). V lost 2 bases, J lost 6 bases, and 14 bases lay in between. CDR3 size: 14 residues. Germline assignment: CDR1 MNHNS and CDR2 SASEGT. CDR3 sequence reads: CASSEHGGLAEQYF. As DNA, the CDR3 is TGTGCCAGCAGTGAACACGGGGGCCTGGCCGAGCAGTACTTC.

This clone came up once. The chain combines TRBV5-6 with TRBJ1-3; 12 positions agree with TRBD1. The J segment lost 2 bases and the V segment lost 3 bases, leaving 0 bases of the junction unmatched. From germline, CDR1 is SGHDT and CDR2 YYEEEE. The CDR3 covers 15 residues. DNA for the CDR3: TGTGCCAGCAGCTGGGACAGGGGGCCTGGAAACACCATATATTTT. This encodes CASSWDRGPGNTIYF.